What follows are 27 T cell receptor beta chains derived from one specimen sequenced in a study of STAT3 mutations in large granular lymphocyte leukemia. Study outcomes and limitations: At least one immunodominant TCR beta clonotype appeared in every T-cell large granular lymphocyte leukemia patient.

Libraries were prepared by immunoSEQ multiplex PCR; TCRdb keeps only in-frame clonotypes and omits some of them. Counted here are approximately 42,000 clones, around 80% occurring once; the ten biggest clones make up approximately 0.41%. No antigen has been assigned to these receptors. The sample comprised PBMCs. The receptor source for this set is a human donor with T large granular lymphocyte leukemia. Some clones in this sample may be carry-over from other donors' samples.

The chain joins TRBV10-3 to TRBJ1-5, with a tentative D call TRBD1 (5 bases). Looked up from germline, CDR1 is ENHRY and CDR2 is SYGVKD. V was shortened by 4 bases and J by 3 bases, with 10 bases between the two germline ends. This CDR3 region has 14 residues. CDR3 coding DNA: TGTGCCATCAGTGCGGTCAGGGTCAATCAGCCCCAGCATTTT. This encodes CAISAVRVNQPQHF.

The chain couples TRBV10-3 to TRBJ1-2, with D hard to call. This CDR3 is built from 13 residues. The germline V gene encodes CDR1 ENHRY and CDR2 SYGVKD. V was cut by 8 bases and J by 7 bases, with 17 bases left in between. The CDR3: CAIGGADLGGYTF. The CDR3 DNA is TGTGCCATCGGTGGAGCGGATTTGGGTGGCTACACCTTC.

CDR3 sequence (DNA): TGTGCCAGCAGCTCGAGTCGCGGTACGAGGCAGTACGTC. Residues: CASSSSRGTRQYV. The V call is TRBV28, the J call TRBJ2-7; no clear D gene. CDR3 length: 13 amino acids. V gave up 6 bases and J gave up 9 bases, with 18 bases separating them. Germline lookup yields CDR1 MDHEN and CDR2 SYDVKM.

The J gene is TRBJ2-7, the V gene TRBV11-3, with 10 nucleotides matching TRBD1. This CDR3 region has 15 residues. Germline assignment: CDR1 SGHNT and CDR2 YENEEA. Trimming cost V 1 base and J 2 bases; bases outside gene matches: 2. The CDR3 sequence is CASSLGGTGAYEQYF. CDR3 DNA: TGTGCCAGCAGCTTAGGTGGGACAGGGGCCTACGAGCAGTACTTC. Drawing the rest from reference TRBV11-3 and TRBJ2-7, the complete variable domain is EAGVVQSPRYKIIEKKQPVAFWCNPISGHNTLYWYLQNLGQGPELLIRYENEEAVDDSQLPKDRFSAERLKGVDSTLKIQPAELGDSAVYLCASSLGGTGAYEQYFGPGTRLTVT.

The chain employs TRBV6-5 and TRBJ1-5; a weak D match, TRBD1 (6 bases). CDR1 and CDR2 (germline): MNHEY, SVGAGI. With 6 bases removed from V and 6 bases from J, the gap between germline ends came to 15 bases. The CDR3 length is 14 residues. The DNA of the CDR3 is TGTGCCAGCAGCCCAGGACAGTCCGGTCAGCCCCAGCATTTT. Amino acid sequence: CASSPGQSGQPQHF.

This sequence joins TRBV4-3 and TRBJ2-2, with 9 positions matching TRBD2. Looked up from germline, CDR1 is LGHNA and CDR2 is YSLEER. After removal of 0 bases from V and 10 bases from J, the junction contained 6 bases not matched to a gene. The CDR3 extends over 15 amino acids. Here the CDR3 reads CASSQDASGVKELFF. The CDR3 DNA reads as TGCGCCAGCAGCCAAGATGCTAGCGGGGTAAAGGAGCTGTTTTTT.

This clone was observed a single time. The gene calls are TRBV5-5 and TRBJ2-7, with a weak D call TRBD2 (5 bases). V shed 1 base and J shed 9 bases, with 11 bases lying between them. The CDR3 loop spans 12 amino acids. Germline CDR1 reads SGHKS; CDR2 reads YYEKEE (reference sequence). The CDR3 is CASSLPREGQYF. Written as DNA, the CDR3 is TGTGCCAGCAGCTTGCCTCGGGAAGGGCAGTACTTC.

The chain links TRBV29-1 to TRBJ2-1, with TRBD1 matching over 8 bases. The CDR3 covers 14 residues. Germline CDR1 SQVTM, CDR2 ANQGSEA. V was pared by 7 bases and J by 0 bases, with 5 bases of the junction left unmatched. The CDR3 region has the DNA TGCAGCGCCGTGACAGGGGCCTCCTACAATGAGCAGTTCTTC. Its translation: CSAVTGASYNEQFF.

The chain has TRBV5-5 and TRBJ2-7; 9 positions agree with TRBD1. V shed 4 bases and J 3 bases; nucleotides not matched to a gene: 8. This CDR3 contains 15 residues. Germline values: CDR1 SGHKS, CDR2 YYEKEE (reference sequence). Here the CDR3 DNA reads TGTGCCAGCAGCCTACAGGGGGCGTTGAACTACGAGCAGTACTTC. Protein sequence: CASSLQGALNYEQYF.

The chain couples TRBV18 to TRBJ1-1, with D unclear. Germline CDR1 reads KGHSH; CDR2 reads LQKENI. The V end was cut by 2 bases, the J end by 2 bases, with 24 bases between. The CDR3 is 19 amino acids. The CDR3 reads CASSPRKDGRPRRNTEAFF. CDR3 sequence (DNA): TGTGCCAGCTCACCAAGAAAGGACGGGCGACCTAGACGCAACACTGAAGCTTTCTTT.

The rearrangement joins TRBV5-1 to TRBJ2-5, with D maybe TRBD1 (6 bases). The germline CDR1 and CDR2 sequences are SGHRS and YFSETQ. The V and J ends lost 3 bases and 2 bases respectively, with 11 bases between them. This CDR3 is built from 14 residues. CDR3 DNA: TGCGCCAGCAGCTCGGGACACCTACAAGAGACCCAGTACTTC. It translates to CASSSGHLQETQYF.

V and J are TRBV5-8 and TRBJ2-1, with 12 bases matching TRBD1. Germline-derived CDR1 and CDR2 are SGHTS and YDEGEE. CDR3 length equals 15 residues. Germline trimming cut 5 bases from V and 12 bases from J; bases unmatched to any gene: 12. The CDR3 DNA sequence: TGTGCCAGCAGTTCCGGGACAGGGGGCCAGCGGGCGCAGTTCTTC. As protein: CASSSGTGGQRAQFF.

The chain employs TRBV5-6 and TRBJ2-2; TRBD1 matches 7 bases. J was trimmed by 8 bases and V by 5 bases; bases with no gene match: 9. Germline CDR1 SGHDT, CDR2 YYEEEE. This CDR3 region has 14 residues. CDR3 coding DNA: TGTGCCAGCAGGCCAACAGGGGTAGCGGGGGAGCTGTTTTTT. Translation gives CASRPTGVAGELFF.

The chain uses TRBV6-1 and TRBJ2-7; possibly TRBD1 for D (5 bases). V lost 4 bases, J lost 4 bases, and 14 bases lay in between. This CDR3 has 14 residues. Germline CDR1 is MNHNS and CDR2 is SASEGT. Written as DNA, the CDR3 is TGTGCCAGCAGTGCCAGCCAGGGTGTTTACGAGCAGTACGTC. Translation: CASSASQGVYEQYV.

The chain recombines TRBV13 with TRBJ1-1; D may be TRBD1 (5 bases). The V end was cut by 5 bases, the J end by 6 bases, with 22 bases between. In germline, CDR1 is PRHDT, CDR2 FYEKMQ (reference sequence). The CDR3 covers 16 residues. In DNA, the CDR3 is TGTGCCAGCAGCCCTAGCTGGGGGTTTGATGGTTCTGAAGCTTTCTTT. Encoded protein: CASSPSWGFDGSEAFF. Variable domain in full (rest from reference TRBV13 and TRBJ1-1): AAGVIQSPRHLIKEKRETATLKCYPIPRHDTVYWYQQGPGQDPQFLISFYEKMQSDKGSIPDRFSAQQFSDYHSELNMSSLELGDSALYFCASSPSWGFDGSEAFFGQGTRLTVV.

The chain employs TRBV9 and TRBJ1-3; D not resolved. V was shortened by 4 bases and J by 1 base, with 12 bases between the two germline ends. This CDR3 comprises 15 residues. Germline V CDR1 and CDR2: SGDLS, YYNGEE. CDR3 loop: CASSPHDRSGNTIYF. CDR3 bases: TGTGCCAGCAGCCCCCACGACCGATCTGGAAACACCATATATTTT. Using reference TRBV9 and TRBJ1-3 for the parts outside the CDR3, the full variable domain is DSGVTQTPKHLITATGQRVTLRCSPRSGDLSVYWYQQSLDQGLQFLIQYYNGEERAKGNILERFSAQQFPDLHSELNLSSLELGDSALYFCASSPHDRSGNTIYFGEGSWLTVV.

The chain recombines TRBV25-1 with TRBJ1-1; D not certain. CDR1 MGHDK and CDR2 SYGVNS come from the germline V gene. Trimming removed 8 bases at V and 0 bases at J, with 7 bases between. The CDR3 is 12 residues long. The DNA of the CDR3 is TGTGCCAGCTCAGATCTGAACACTGAAGCTTTCTTT. Protein product: CASSDLNTEAFF.

The chain recombines TRBV18 with TRBJ2-3; 8 bases agree with TRBD1. After removal of 3 bases from V and 3 bases from J, the junction contained 14 bases not matched to a gene. This CDR3 comprises 18 residues. Germline CDR1 and CDR2: KGHSH and LQKENI. Here the CDR3 reads CASSPLSFGQGLTDTQYF. CDR3 sequence (DNA): TGTGCCAGCTCACCTTTAAGCTTCGGACAGGGTTTGACAGATACGCAGTATTTT.

The J gene is TRBJ1-3, the V gene TRBV10-3; D is possibly TRBD1 (5 bases). The CDR3 extends over 14 amino acids. V lost 11 bases, J lost 4 bases, and 18 bases lay in between. From germline, CDR1 is ENHRY and CDR2 SYGVKD. CDR3 sequence: CAVSMGAGGNTIYF. The CDR3 DNA reads TGTGCCGTATCAATGGGTGCAGGGGGAAACACCATATATTTT.

As DNA, the CDR3 is TGCGCCAGCAGCTTGGTCGACAGGGTGGCCTATGGCTACACCTTC. Translating it yields CASSLVDRVAYGYTF. V usage is TRBV5-1 and J usage is TRBJ1-2; 7 bases agree with TRBD1. CDR3 length: 15 residues. V lost 0 bases and J lost 4; bases outside the gene matches: 6. CDR1 and CDR2 (germline): SGHRS, YFSETQ.

This rearrangement joins TRBV7-9 to TRBJ2-2; the D call may be TRBD1 or TRBD2 (5 bases each). The CDR3 is 16 residues long. Trimming shortened V by 5 bases and J by 5 bases, and 18 bases separated the two germline ends. CDR1 is SEHNR, CDR2 FQNEAQ, per germline (reference sequence). The CDR3 loop is CASSAAGTPVTGELFF. The CDR3 coding sequence is TGTGCCAGCAGCGCAGCCGGGACCCCCGTGACCGGGGAGCTGTTTTTT.

The V call is TRBV27, the J call TRBJ1-1; D gene unclear. Germline values: CDR1 MNHEY, CDR2 SMNVEV (reference sequence). Trimming shortened V by 6 bases and J by 1 base, and 15 bases separated the two germline ends. The CDR3 covers 15 residues. The CDR3 DNA sequence: TGTGCCAGCAGCACCTCCTGGGTTACGAACACTGAAGCTTTCTTT. Its protein product is CASSTSWVTNTEAFF.

The CDR3 DNA sequence: TGTGCCAGCAGCTCCCACAGGGGGCGGAACACCGGGGAGCTGTTTTTT. It encodes CASSSHRGRNTGELFF. The chain employs TRBV7-9 and TRBJ2-2; TRBD1 matches 9 bases. The CDR3 extends over 16 amino acids. Germline CDR1 reads SEHNR; CDR2 reads FQNEAQ (reference sequence). J lost 1 base, V lost 4 bases, and 4 bases had no gene match.

This clone appeared a few times. This rearrangement joins TRBV27 to TRBJ1-2; 10 bases are shared with TRBD1. The CDR3 has 13 amino acids. Germline trimming cut 6 bases from V and 3 bases from J; bases unmatched to any gene: 1. The V gene's germline CDR1 is MNHEY and CDR2 SMNVEV (reference sequence). The CDR3 sequence: CASSGQGDYGYTF. CDR3 nucleotide sequence: TGTGCCAGCAGCGGACAGGGGGACTATGGCTACACCTTC.

This chain connects TRBV5-1 to TRBJ1-1; the D is unclear. Between the trimmed V and J ends, which lost 5 bases and 2 bases, there was a span of 13 bases. The germline V gene has CDR1 SGHRS and CDR2 YFSETQ. The CDR3 length is 14 residues. The DNA for the CDR3 is TGCGCCAGCAGTAGCACTCTAGCAAACACTGAAGCTTTCTTT. Its protein product is CASSSTLANTEAFF.

The chain recombines TRBV6-6 with TRBJ2-3, with D possibly being TRBD1 or TRBD2 (6 bases each). The CDR3 runs 14 residues. V shed 6 bases and J shed 1 base, with 11 bases lying between them. Germline assignment: CDR1 MNHNY and CDR2 SVGAGI (reference sequence). The CDR3 protein is CASRPRGRTDTQYF. The DNA of the CDR3 is TGTGCCAGCAGACCCCGGGGGCGCACAGATACGCAGTATTTT.

The chain is built from TRBV18 and TRBJ2-3; D perhaps matches TRBD1 (6 bases). The length of the CDR3 is 16 residues. V was trimmed by 0 bases and J by 6 bases, leaving 16 bases between them. Germline CDR1 reads KGHSH; CDR2 reads LQKENI. The CDR3 reads CASSPPHRERGDTQYF. The CDR3 nucleotides are TGTGCCAGCTCACCACCACACAGGGAAAGAGGGGATACGCAGTATTTT.